The rows below give T cell receptor beta chains drawn from one sample of a study of metastatic and nonmetastatic thyroid tumors. TCRdb reassembled clones from the PCR reads with MiXCR. Altogether 25,000 to 30,000 clones are present, roughly 25% being singletons, with the ten largest covering approximately 6%. The source material was blood. The receptors derive from a female donor with papillary thyroid cancer or a benign thyroid nodule (not recorded which). Some clones in this sample may be carry-over from other donors' samples. CDR3s leave out the opening cysteine and the closing phenylalanine or tryptophan. Size is stated for part of the rows, as once, few or many counts, or as a class when the clone is expanded.

CDR3aa	j_gene	abundance	v_gene
ASSEEIQGAYEQY	TRBJ2-7	NA	TRBV6-1
ASSSLHGGEQY	TRBJ2-7	NA	TRBV11-2
ASSQDWQGVEEVKLF	TRBJ1-4	once	TRBV4-3
ASREDGYT	TRBJ1-2	NA	TRBV6-4
ASSPGTSGRLNEQF	TRBJ2-1	many	TRBV5-1
ASSPNRVREQY	TRBJ2-7	NA	TRBV18
ASSLLSGTTGELF	TRBJ2-2	many	TRBV11-2
ASRLAGDTQY	TRBJ2-3	NA	TRBV6-1
SVPRGQPQH	TRBJ1-5	NA	TRBV20-1
SARALNLAYNEQF	TRBJ2-1	NA	TRBV20-1
ASSLKVADKNTEAF	TRBJ1-1	many	TRBV9
SVRPAGGVQY	TRBJ2-7	NA	TRBV20-1
ASSEVWGEY	TRBJ2-7	NA	TRBV6-1
ASSQGFRSGNEQF	TRBJ2-1	many	TRBV3-1
ASSVEGGGNTEAF	TRBJ1-1	many	TRBV9
ASSIGEGAQF	TRBJ2-1	NA	TRBV6-1
ASSPSPVQGSYEQY	TRBJ2-7	few	TRBV5-4
ASSQDTGTDTQY	TRBJ2-3	NA	TRBV4-1
AWSSGGSYEQY	TRBJ2-7	once	TRBV30
ASSQDRGQMYNEQF	TRBJ2-1	many	TRBV14
ASSATTRYDQY	TRBJ2-7	NA	TRBV19
ASSPGQGEPNEKLF	TRBJ1-4	many	TRBV6-2/TRBV6-3
ASSIVPGEGQY	TRBJ2-7	few	TRBV19
ASSLVGEGNEQF	TRBJ2-1	once	TRBV7-2
SARDAGFRGINTEAF	TRBJ1-1	NA	TRBV20-1
ASSEVGTVITGSEQY	TRBJ2-7	once	TRBV2
ASSQQGPGPATEAF	TRBJ1-1	many	TRBV7-3
ASSWVISGEQF	TRBJ2-1	many	TRBV7-2
ASTVQVSYEQY	TRBJ2-7	medium-sized	TRBV6-1
ASYRPSGTEAF	TRBJ1-1	medium-sized	TRBV6-1
ASSLGDRVGNTEAF	TRBJ1-1	NA	TRBV5-1
SARVPDREGSQPQH	TRBJ1-5	many	TRBV20-1
ASRGTSGNSYEQY	TRBJ2-7	NA	TRBV9
ATSDPGSPGETQY	TRBJ2-5	many	TRBV24-1
ASSMDRGGHQPQH	TRBJ1-5	medium-sized	TRBV19